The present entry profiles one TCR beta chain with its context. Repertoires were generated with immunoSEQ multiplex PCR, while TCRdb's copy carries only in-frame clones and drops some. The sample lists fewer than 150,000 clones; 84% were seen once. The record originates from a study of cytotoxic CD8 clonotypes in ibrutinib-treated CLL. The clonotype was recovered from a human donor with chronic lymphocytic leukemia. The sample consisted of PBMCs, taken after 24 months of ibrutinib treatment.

The CDR3 protein is CASSPPKGMNTEAFF. The CDR3 nucleotides are TGTGCCAGCTCACCACCTAAGGGCATGAACACTGAAGCTTTCTTT. The chain combines TRBV18 with TRBJ1-1; D gene unclear. The V gene lost 0 bases and the J gene lost 0 bases, with 8 bases spanning the gap. CDR3 size: 15 residues. The germline V gene has CDR1 KGHSH and CDR2 LQKENI.